The rows below give T cell receptor beta chains drawn from one sample of a study of blood T cell repertoires in COVID-19. Profiled with immunoSEQ multiplex PCR; TCRdb holds only in-frame clones, not every one. The sample includes 310,000 or so clones, 90% of them seen just once. Sequences were obtained from PBMCs or T cells enriched from blood (not recorded which). These TCRs come from a woman aged 18 to 35 with acute COVID-19. Both conserved end residues are part of each CDR3. A D gene is named only where the DNA matches it firmly. Rows may omit the clone size; those that give it use once, few, many or a size class.

D gene: TRBD2
J gene: TRBJ2-1
CDR3 length: 16
V gene: TRBV7-9
clone size: NA
CDR3 protein: CASSSLGLAKYDEQFF
CDR3 DNA: TGTGCCAGCAGCTCCTTGGGACTAGCGAAGTACGATGAGCAGTTCTTC

D gene: NA
J gene: TRBJ2-7
CDR3 length: 14
V gene: TRBV27
clone size: NA
CDR3 protein: CASSLSLSGSEQYF
CDR3 DNA: TGTGCCAGCAGTTTATCGCTTAGCGGCTCCGAGCAGTACTTC

D gene: TRBD2
J gene: TRBJ2-3
CDR3 length: 15
V gene: TRBV10-2
clone size: NA
CDR3 protein: CASSWLAASTDTQYF
CDR3 DNA: TGCGCCAGCAGTTGGCTAGCGGCAAGCACAGATACGCAGTATTTT

D gene: NA
J gene: TRBJ2-7
CDR3 length: 15
V gene: TRBV7-3
clone size: few
CDR3 protein: CASSLRGSATYEQYF
CDR3 DNA: TGTGCCAGCAGCCTCCGTGGGAGCGCCACCTACGAGCAGTACTTC

D gene: NA
J gene: TRBJ1-5
CDR3 length: 17
V gene: TRBV28
clone size: NA
CDR3 protein: CASSLRGTAYSNQPQHF
CDR3 DNA: TGTGCCAGCAGTTTACGTGGAACAGCTTATAGCAATCAGCCCCAGCATTTT

D gene: NA
J gene: TRBJ1-1
CDR3 length: 13
V gene: TRBV28
clone size: NA
CDR3 protein: CASSSVYGTEAFF
CDR3 DNA: TGTGCCAGCAGTTCGGTTTACGGCACTGAAGCTTTCTTT

D gene: NA
J gene: TRBJ1-5
CDR3 length: 15
V gene: TRBV5-1
clone size: NA
CDR3 protein: CASSLVAGLNQPQHF
CDR3 DNA: TGCGCCAGCAGCTTGGTAGCAGGACTTAATCAGCCCCAGCATTTT

D gene: TRBD2
J gene: TRBJ2-5
CDR3 length: 14
V gene: TRBV28
clone size: NA
CDR3 protein: CASRGGTDQETQYF
CDR3 DNA: TGTGCCAGCAGGGGAGGGACGGACCAAGAGACCCAGTACTTC

D gene: TRBD2
J gene: TRBJ2-7
CDR3 length: 13
V gene: TRBV5-1
clone size: NA
CDR3 protein: CASSLERGYEQYF
CDR3 DNA: TGCGCCAGCAGCTTGGAGCGGGGCTACGAGCAGTACTTC

D gene: NA
J gene: TRBJ2-6
CDR3 length: 16
V gene: TRBV25-1
clone size: NA
CDR3 protein: CASSESHSSGANVLTF
CDR3 DNA: TGTGCCAGCAGTGAATCGCACTCCTCTGGGGCCAACGTCCTGACTTTC

D gene: NA
J gene: TRBJ2-5
CDR3 length: 14
V gene: TRBV7-9
clone size: once
CDR3 protein: CASTLRSRSETQYF
CDR3 DNA: TGTGCCAGCACCCTTAGGTCGAGGTCAGAGACCCAGTACTTC

D gene: NA
J gene: TRBJ1-3
CDR3 length: 13
V gene: TRBV12-3/TRBV12-4
clone size: NA
CDR3 protein: CASSLLRGNTIYF
CDR3 DNA: TGTGCCAGCAGTCTTCTTCGAGGGAACACCATATATTTT

D gene: TRBD2
J gene: TRBJ2-1
CDR3 length: 20
V gene: TRBV11-2
clone size: NA
CDR3 protein: CASSLDAGWLAGSSYNEQFF
CDR3 DNA: TGTGCCAGCAGCTTAGATGCAGGGTGGCTAGCGGGGAGCTCCTACAATGAGCAGTTCTTC

D gene: NA
J gene: TRBJ1-4
CDR3 length: 15
V gene: TRBV19
clone size: NA
CDR3 protein: CASSTTDLKGEKLFF
CDR3 DNA: TGTGCCAGTAGTACGACGGACTTAAAAGGGGAAAAACTGTTTTTT

D gene: NA
J gene: TRBJ2-4
CDR3 length: 17
V gene: TRBV5-6
clone size: NA
CDR3 protein: CASSNSLAGLAKNIQYF
CDR3 DNA: TGTGCCAGCAGTAATAGTCTGGCGGGACTAGCCAAAAACATTCAGTACTTC

D gene: TRBD1
J gene: TRBJ2-1
CDR3 length: 15
V gene: TRBV6-4
clone size: NA
CDR3 protein: CASSPGTGEYNEQFF
CDR3 DNA: TGTGCCAGCAGCCCCGGGACAGGGGAATACAATGAGCAGTTCTTC

D gene: TRBD1
J gene: TRBJ1-6
CDR3 length: 14
V gene: TRBV5-1
clone size: NA
CDR3 protein: CASSVGTGNSPLHF
CDR3 DNA: TGCGCCAGCAGCGTCGGGACAGGGAATTCACCCCTCCACTTT

D gene: NA
J gene: TRBJ2-1
CDR3 length: 14
V gene: TRBV28
clone size: NA
CDR3 protein: CASSFEAAHNEQFF
CDR3 DNA: TGTGCCAGCAGTTTCGAGGCCGCCCACAATGAGCAGTTCTTC

D gene: NA
J gene: TRBJ1-6
CDR3 length: 15
V gene: TRBV7-9
clone size: NA
CDR3 protein: CASSRTRAGGSPLHF
CDR3 DNA: TGTGCCAGCAGTCGTACACGGGCCGGGGGTTCACCCCTCCACTTT

D gene: TRBD2
J gene: TRBJ2-7
CDR3 length: 17
V gene: TRBV4-1
clone size: NA
CDR3 protein: CASSNVGRSSKRYEQYF
CDR3 DNA: TGCGCCAGCAGCAATGTCGGGAGGAGTAGTAAACGTTACGAGCAGTACTTC

D gene: NA
J gene: TRBJ2-1
CDR3 length: 12
V gene: TRBV15
clone size: once
CDR3 protein: CATSPRLGEQFF
CDR3 DNA: TGTGCCACCAGCCCCCGTCTGGGCGAGCAGTTCTTC

D gene: NA
J gene: TRBJ1-2
CDR3 length: 16
V gene: TRBV5-8
clone size: NA
CDR3 protein: CASSQTRQVILYGYTF
CDR3 DNA: TGTGCCAGCAGCCAGACCAGACAGGTTATACTCTATGGCTACACCTTC

D gene: NA
J gene: TRBJ2-1
CDR3 length: 13
V gene: TRBV11-3
clone size: NA
CDR3 protein: CASSLTSRNEQFF
CDR3 DNA: TGTGCCAGCAGCTTGACTAGTCGGAATGAGCAGTTCTTC

D gene: NA
J gene: TRBJ2-1
CDR3 length: 10
V gene: TRBV2
clone size: NA
CDR3 protein: CASSRGEQFF
CDR3 DNA: TGTGCCAGCAGTAGAGGTGAGCAGTTCTTC

D gene: TRBD1
J gene: TRBJ2-5
CDR3 length: 15
V gene: TRBV4-2
clone size: NA
CDR3 protein: CASSQYGTGTETQYF
CDR3 DNA: TGTGCCAGCAGCCAATACGGGACAGGGACAGAGACCCAGTACTTC

D gene: NA
J gene: TRBJ1-6
CDR3 length: 13
V gene: TRBV30
clone size: NA
CDR3 protein: CAWSLWPNSPLHF
CDR3 DNA: TGTGCCTGGAGCCTTTGGCCAAATTCACCCCTCCACTTT

D gene: NA
J gene: TRBJ1-3
CDR3 length: 14
V gene: TRBV18
clone size: NA
CDR3 protein: CASSGTGIRNTIYF
CDR3 DNA: TGTGCCAGCTCGGGAACAGGGATTCGGAACACCATATATTTT

D gene: NA
J gene: TRBJ2-7
CDR3 length: 14
V gene: TRBV4-3
clone size: NA
CDR3 protein: CASSPLTGTYEQYF
CDR3 DNA: TGCGCCAGCAGCCCTTTGACAGGAACCTACGAGCAGTACTTC

D gene: TRBD2
J gene: TRBJ2-5
CDR3 length: 14
V gene: TRBV9
clone size: NA
CDR3 protein: CASSVSGSVETQYF
CDR3 DNA: TGTGCCAGCAGCGTTAGCGGGAGTGTGGAGACCCAGTACTTC

D gene: NA
J gene: TRBJ2-1
CDR3 length: 14
V gene: TRBV5-1
clone size: NA
CDR3 protein: CASSRGLPSSRQFF
CDR3 DNA: TGCGCCAGCAGCAGGGGACTCCCATCCAGTCGGCAGTTCTTC

D gene: NA
J gene: TRBJ2-3
CDR3 length: 17
V gene: TRBV13
clone size: NA
CDR3 protein: CASSPQADPARSDTQYF
CDR3 DNA: TGTGCCAGCAGCCCTCAAGCGGACCCGGCACGATCTGATACGCAGTATTTT

D gene: NA
J gene: TRBJ2-1
CDR3 length: 11
V gene: TRBV4-2
clone size: NA
CDR3 protein: CASSRNSEQFF
CDR3 DNA: TGTGCCAGCAGCCGTAATAGTGAGCAGTTCTTC

D gene: TRBD2
J gene: TRBJ2-1
CDR3 length: 17
V gene: TRBV5-1
clone size: NA
CDR3 protein: CASSSGLAGVSDNEQFF
CDR3 DNA: TGCGCCAGCAGCTCCGGACTAGCGGGAGTTTCTGACAATGAGCAGTTCTTC

D gene: NA
J gene: TRBJ1-4
CDR3 length: 13
V gene: TRBV6-5
clone size: NA
CDR3 protein: CASSYTWNEKLFF
CDR3 DNA: TGTGCCAGCAGTTACACATGGAATGAAAAACTGTTTTTT

D gene: TRBD1
J gene: TRBJ1-5
CDR3 length: 13
V gene: TRBV10-3
clone size: NA
CDR3 protein: CAIGQGSNQPQHF
CDR3 DNA: TGTGCCATAGGACAGGGTAGCAATCAGCCCCAGCATTTT

D gene: NA
J gene: TRBJ2-3
CDR3 length: 15
V gene: TRBV7-8
clone size: NA
CDR3 protein: CASSLNRAVTDTQYF
CDR3 DNA: TGTGCCAGCAGCCTGAACAGGGCTGTCACAGATACGCAGTATTTT